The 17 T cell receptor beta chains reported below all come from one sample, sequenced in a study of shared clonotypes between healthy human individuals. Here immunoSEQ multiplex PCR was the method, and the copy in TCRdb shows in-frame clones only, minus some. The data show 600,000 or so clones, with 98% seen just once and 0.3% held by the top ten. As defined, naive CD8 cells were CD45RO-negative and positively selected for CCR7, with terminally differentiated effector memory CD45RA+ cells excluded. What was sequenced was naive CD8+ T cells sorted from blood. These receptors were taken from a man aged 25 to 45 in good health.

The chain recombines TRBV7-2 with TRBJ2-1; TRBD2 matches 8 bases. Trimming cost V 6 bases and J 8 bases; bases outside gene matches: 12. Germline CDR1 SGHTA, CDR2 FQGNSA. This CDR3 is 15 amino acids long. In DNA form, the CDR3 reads TGTGCCAGCAGTTTAAGGACTAGCCGGGTCGATGAGCAGTTCTTC. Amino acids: CASSLRTSRVDEQFF.

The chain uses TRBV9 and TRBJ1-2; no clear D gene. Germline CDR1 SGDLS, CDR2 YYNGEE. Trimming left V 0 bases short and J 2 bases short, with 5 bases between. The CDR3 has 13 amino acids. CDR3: CASSVVANYGYTF. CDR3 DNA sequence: TGTGCCAGCAGCGTAGTGGCGAACTATGGCTACACCTTC.

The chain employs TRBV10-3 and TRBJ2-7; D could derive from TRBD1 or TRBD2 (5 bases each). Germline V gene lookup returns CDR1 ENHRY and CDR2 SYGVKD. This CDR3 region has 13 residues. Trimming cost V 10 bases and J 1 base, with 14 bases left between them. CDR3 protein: CASGGGDSYEQYF. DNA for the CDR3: TGTGCCAGTGGGGGTGGGGATTCCTACGAGCAGTACTTC.

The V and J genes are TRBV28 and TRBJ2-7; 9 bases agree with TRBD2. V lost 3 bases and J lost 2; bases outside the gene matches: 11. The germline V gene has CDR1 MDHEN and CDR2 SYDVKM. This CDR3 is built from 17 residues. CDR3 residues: CASSFTRAGGPTYEQYF. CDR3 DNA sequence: TGTGCCAGCAGTTTTACAAGAGCGGGAGGACCAACCTACGAGCAGTACTTC.

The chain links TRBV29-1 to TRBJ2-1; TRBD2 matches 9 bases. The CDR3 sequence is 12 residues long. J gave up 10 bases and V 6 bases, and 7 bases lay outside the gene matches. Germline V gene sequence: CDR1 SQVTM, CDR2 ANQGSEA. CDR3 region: CSVIFSGREQFF. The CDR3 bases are TGCAGCGTGATATTTAGCGGGAGAGAGCAGTTCTTC.

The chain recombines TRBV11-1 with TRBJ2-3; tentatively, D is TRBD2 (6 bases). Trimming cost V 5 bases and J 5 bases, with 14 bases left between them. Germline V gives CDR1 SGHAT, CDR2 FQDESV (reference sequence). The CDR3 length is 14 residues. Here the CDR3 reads CASSRPGTLDTQYF. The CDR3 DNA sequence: TGTGCCAGCAGCCGTCCCGGGACTTTAGATACGCAGTATTTT.

The CDR3 spells CASSQGGTGVREQYF. CDR3 in DNA: TGCGCCAGCAGCCAGGGGGGGACAGGGGTACGGGAGCAGTACTTC. This chain uses TRBV4-1 with TRBJ2-7; 10 bases fit TRBD1. The V gene's germline CDR1 is MGHRA and CDR2 YSYEKL. This CDR3 contains 15 residues. The V gene end was trimmed by 3 bases and the J gene end by 7 bases; junction bases not matched to a gene: 9.

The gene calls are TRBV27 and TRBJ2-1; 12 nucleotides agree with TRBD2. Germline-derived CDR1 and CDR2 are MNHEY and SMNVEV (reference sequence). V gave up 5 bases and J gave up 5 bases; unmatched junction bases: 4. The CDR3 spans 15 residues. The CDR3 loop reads CASSKGLAGNNEQFF. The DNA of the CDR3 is TGTGCCAGCAGTAAGGGACTAGCGGGTAACAATGAGCAGTTCTTC.

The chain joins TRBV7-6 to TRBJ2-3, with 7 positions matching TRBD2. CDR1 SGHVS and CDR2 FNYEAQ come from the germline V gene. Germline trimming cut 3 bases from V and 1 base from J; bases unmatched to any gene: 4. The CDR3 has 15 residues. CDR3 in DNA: TGTGCCAGCAGCTTGTTTGCGGGAGGCACAGATACGCAGTATTTT. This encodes CASSLFAGGTDTQYF.

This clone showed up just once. The CDR3 spells CASSLEGSDIWGTEYF. The CDR3 DNA sequence: TGTGCCAGCAGCTTGGAGGGGTCTGACATTTGGGGGACAGAGTACTTC. J is TRBJ2-5 and V is TRBV5-6, with 7 bases matching TRBD1. CDR1 SGHDT and CDR2 YYEEEE come from the germline V gene. The CDR3 covers 16 residues. With 0 bases clipped from V and 12 bases from J, the junction kept 17 bases outside the gene matches.

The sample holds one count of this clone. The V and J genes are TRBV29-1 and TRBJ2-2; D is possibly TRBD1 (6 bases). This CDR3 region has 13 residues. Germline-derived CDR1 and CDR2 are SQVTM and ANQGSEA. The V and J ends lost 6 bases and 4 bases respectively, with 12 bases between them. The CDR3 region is CSVGATGTGELFF. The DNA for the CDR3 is TGCAGCGTGGGGGCAACGGGCACCGGGGAGCTGTTTTTT.

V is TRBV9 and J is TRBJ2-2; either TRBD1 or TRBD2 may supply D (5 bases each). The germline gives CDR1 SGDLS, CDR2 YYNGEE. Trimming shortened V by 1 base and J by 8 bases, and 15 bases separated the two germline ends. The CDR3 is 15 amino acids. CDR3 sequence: CASSVRDPRPGELFF. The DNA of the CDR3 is TGTGCCAGCAGCGTAAGGGACCCACGCCCTGGGGAGCTGTTTTTT.

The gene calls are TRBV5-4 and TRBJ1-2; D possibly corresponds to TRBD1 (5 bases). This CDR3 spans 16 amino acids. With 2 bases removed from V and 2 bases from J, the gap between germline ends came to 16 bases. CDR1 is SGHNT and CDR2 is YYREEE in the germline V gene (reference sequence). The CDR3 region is CASSFGPVGENYGYTF. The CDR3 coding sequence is TGTGCCAGCAGCTTCGGTCCCGTAGGGGAAAACTATGGCTACACCTTC. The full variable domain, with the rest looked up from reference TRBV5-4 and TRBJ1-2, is ETGVTQSPTHLIKTRGQQVTLRCSSQSGHNTVSWYQQALGQGPQFIFQYYREEENGRGNFPPRFSGLQFPNYSSELNVNALELDDSALYLCASSFGPVGENYGYTFGSGTRLTVV.

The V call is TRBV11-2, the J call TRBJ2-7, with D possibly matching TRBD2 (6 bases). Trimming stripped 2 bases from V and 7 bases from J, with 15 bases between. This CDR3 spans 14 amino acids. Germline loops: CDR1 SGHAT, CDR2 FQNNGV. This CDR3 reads CASSLPAGLREQYF. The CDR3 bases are TGTGCCAGCAGCTTACCGGCGGGGCTCCGGGAGCAGTACTTC.

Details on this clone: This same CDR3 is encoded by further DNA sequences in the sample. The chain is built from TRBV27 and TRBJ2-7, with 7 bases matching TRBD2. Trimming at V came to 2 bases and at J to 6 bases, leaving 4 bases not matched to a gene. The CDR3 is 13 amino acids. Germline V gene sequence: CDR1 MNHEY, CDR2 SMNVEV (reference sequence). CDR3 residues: CASSLPGGREQYF. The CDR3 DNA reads TGTGCCAGCAGTTTACCGGGGGGTCGCGAGCAGTACTTC.

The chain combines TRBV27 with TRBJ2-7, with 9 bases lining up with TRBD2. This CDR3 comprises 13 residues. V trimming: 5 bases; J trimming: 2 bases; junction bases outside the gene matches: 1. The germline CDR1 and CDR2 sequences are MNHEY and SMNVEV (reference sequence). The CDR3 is CASSSGRPYEQYF. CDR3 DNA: TGTGCCAGCAGTAGCGGGAGGCCCTACGAGCAGTACTTC.

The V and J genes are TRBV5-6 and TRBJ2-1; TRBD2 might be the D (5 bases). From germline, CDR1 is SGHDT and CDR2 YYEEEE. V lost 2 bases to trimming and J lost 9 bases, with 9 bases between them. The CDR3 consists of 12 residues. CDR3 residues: CASSFSGVEQFF. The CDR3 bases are TGTGCCAGCAGCTTTTCCGGGGTTGAGCAGTTCTTC.